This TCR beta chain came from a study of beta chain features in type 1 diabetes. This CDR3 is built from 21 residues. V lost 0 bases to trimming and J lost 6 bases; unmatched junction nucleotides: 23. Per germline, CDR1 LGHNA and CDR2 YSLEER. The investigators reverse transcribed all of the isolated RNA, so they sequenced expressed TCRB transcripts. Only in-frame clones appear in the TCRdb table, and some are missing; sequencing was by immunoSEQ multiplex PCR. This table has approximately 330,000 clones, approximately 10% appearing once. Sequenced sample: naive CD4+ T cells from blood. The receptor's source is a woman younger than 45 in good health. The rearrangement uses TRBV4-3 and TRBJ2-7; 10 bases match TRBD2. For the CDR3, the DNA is TGCGCCAGCAGCCAAGATACTGTCCATTGGCTAGCGGGAGTTGTTTCCCCCGAGCAGTACTTC. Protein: CASSQDTVHWLAGVVSPEQYF.